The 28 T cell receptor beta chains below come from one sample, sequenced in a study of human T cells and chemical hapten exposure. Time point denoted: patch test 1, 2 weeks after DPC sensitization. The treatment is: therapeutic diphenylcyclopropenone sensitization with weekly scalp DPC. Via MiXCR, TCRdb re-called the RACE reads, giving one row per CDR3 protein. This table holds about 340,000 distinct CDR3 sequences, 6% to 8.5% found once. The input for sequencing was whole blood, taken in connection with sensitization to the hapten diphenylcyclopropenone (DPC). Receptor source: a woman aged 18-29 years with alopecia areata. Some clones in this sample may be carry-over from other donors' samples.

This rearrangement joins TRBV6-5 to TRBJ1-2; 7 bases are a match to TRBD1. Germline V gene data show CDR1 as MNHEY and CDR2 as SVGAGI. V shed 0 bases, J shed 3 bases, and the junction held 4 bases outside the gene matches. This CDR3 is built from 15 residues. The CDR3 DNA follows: TGTGCCAGCAGTTACTCGGTCAGGGGGGACTATGGCTACACCTTC. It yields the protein CASSYSVRGDYGYTF.

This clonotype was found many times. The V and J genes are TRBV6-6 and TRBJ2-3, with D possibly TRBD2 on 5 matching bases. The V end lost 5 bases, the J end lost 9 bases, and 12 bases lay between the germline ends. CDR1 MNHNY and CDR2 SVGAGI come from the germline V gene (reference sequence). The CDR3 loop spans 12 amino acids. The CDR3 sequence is CASSPLASTQYF. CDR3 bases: TGTGCCAGCAGTCCTCTAGCTTCCACGCAGTATTTT.

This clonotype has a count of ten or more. CDR3 in amino acids: CASSQEWSELPRNEQFF. The DNA of the CDR3 is TGTGCCAGCAGCCAAGAATGGTCGGAGCTCCCCCGAAATGAGCAGTTCTTC. This chain connects TRBV4-2 to TRBJ2-1; D is ambiguous. The germline V and J ends were trimmed by 0 bases and 7 bases, with 19 bases remaining between them. Germline values: CDR1 LGHNA, CDR2 YNFKEQ. The CDR3 loop spans 17 amino acids.

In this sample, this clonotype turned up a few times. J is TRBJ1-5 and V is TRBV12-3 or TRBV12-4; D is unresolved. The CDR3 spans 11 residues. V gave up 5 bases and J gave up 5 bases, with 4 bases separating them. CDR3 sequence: CASSLYQPQHF. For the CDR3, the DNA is TGTGCCAGCAGTCTGTATCAGCCCCAGCATTTT.

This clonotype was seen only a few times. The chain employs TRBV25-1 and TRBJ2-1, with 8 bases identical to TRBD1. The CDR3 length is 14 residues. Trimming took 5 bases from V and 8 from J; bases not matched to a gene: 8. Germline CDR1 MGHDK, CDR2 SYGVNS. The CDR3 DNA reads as TGTGCCAGCAGTCGTCAGGGGGCCATGTATGAGCAGTTCTTC. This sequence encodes CASSRQGAMYEQFF.

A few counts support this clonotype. CDR3 in amino acids: CASSKAETGCSNQPQHF. The CDR3 nucleotides read TGTGCCAGCAGCAAAGCGGAGACAGGGTGTAGCAATCAGCCCCAGCATTTT. The V and J genes are TRBV21-1 and TRBJ1-5; the table gives TRBD1 as D, unverified against the DNA. TRBV21-1 is given as a pseudogene. The CDR3 has 17 residues.

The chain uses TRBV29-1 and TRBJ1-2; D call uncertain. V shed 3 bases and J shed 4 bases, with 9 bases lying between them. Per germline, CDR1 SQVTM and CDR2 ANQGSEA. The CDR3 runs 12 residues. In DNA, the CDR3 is TGCAGCGTTGACGTCGGCGGCTATGGCTACACCTTC. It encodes CSVDVGGYGYTF.

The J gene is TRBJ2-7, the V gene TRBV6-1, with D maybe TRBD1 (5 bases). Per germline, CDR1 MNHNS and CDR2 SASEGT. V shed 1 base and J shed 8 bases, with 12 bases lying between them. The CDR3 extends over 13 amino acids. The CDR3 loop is CASSEVAGWQQYF. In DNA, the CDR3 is TGTGCCAGCAGTGAAGTCGCAGGGTGGCAGCAGTACTTC.

The CDR3 protein is CASSLQISEAFF. In DNA, the CDR3 is TGTGCCAGCAGTTTACAAATTTCTGAAGCTTTCTTT. The rearrangement joins TRBV12-3 or TRBV12-4 to TRBJ1-1; the D is unclear. There are 12 residues in the CDR3. V was pared by 2 bases and J by 6 bases, with 7 bases between.

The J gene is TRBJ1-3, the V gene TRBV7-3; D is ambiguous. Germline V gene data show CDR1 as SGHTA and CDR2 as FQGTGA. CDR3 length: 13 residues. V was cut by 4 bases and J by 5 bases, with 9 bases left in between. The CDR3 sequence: CASSSGYRNTIYF. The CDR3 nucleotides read TGTGCCAGCAGCTCCGGATATAGAAACACCATATATTTT.

CDR3 DNA: TGCGCCAGCAGCCAAGATACCTTGGGTTCCTACGAGCAGTACTTC. Its protein is CASSQDTLGSYEQYF. The chain uses TRBV4-1 and TRBJ2-7; no clear D gene. The CDR3 sequence is 15 residues long. The germline V gene has CDR1 MGHRA and CDR2 YSYEKL. The V gene lost 0 bases and the J gene lost 1 base, with 10 bases spanning the gap.

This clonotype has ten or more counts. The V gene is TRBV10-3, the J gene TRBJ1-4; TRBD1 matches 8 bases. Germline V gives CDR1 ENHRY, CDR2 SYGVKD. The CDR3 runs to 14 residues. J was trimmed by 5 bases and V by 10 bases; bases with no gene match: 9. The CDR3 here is CATNRDRQNEKLFF. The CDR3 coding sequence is TGTGCCACAAACCGGGACAGGCAAAATGAAAAACTGTTTTTT.

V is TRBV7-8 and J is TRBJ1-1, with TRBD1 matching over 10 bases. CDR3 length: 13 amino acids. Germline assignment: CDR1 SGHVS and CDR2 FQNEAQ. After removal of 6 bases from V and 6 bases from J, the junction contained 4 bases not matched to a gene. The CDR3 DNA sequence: TGTGCCAGCAGGGGACAGGGGAGACCTGAAGCTTTCTTT. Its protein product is CASRGQGRPEAFF.

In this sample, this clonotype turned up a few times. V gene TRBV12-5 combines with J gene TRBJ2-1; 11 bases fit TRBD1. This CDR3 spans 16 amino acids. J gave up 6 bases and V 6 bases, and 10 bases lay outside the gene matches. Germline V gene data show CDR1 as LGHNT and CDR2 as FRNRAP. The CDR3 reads CASGRGAGTGGNEQFF. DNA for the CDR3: TGTGCTAGTGGCCGAGGGGCCGGGACAGGGGGCAATGAGCAGTTCTTC.

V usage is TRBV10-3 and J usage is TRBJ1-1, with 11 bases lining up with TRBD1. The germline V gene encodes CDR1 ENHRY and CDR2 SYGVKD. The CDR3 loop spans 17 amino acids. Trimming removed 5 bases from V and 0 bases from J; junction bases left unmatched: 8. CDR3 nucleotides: TGTGCCATCAGTTTGGGAGGACAGGGGGCTGTGAACACTGAAGCTTTCTTT. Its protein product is CAISLGGQGAVNTEAFF.

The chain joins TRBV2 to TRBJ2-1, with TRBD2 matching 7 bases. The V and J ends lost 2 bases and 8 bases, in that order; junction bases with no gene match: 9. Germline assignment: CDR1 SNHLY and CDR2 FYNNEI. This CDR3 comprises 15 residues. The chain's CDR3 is CASSEWSRLAHEQFF. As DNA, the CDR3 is TGTGCCAGCAGTGAATGGTCTAGACTAGCCCATGAGCAGTTCTTC.

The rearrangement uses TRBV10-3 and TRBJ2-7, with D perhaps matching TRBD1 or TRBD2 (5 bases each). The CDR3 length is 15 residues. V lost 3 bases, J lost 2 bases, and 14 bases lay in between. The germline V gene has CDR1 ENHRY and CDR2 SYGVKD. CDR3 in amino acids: CAISEGTDPTYEQYF. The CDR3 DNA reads TGTGCCATCAGTGAAGGGACGGATCCAACCTACGAGCAGTACTTC.

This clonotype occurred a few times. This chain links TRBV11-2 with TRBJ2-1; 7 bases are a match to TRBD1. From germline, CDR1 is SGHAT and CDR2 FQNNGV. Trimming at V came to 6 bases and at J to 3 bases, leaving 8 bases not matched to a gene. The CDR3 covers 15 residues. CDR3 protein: CASSSRDSFYNEQFF. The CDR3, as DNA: TGTGCCAGCAGTTCCCGGGACAGCTTCTACAATGAGCAGTTCTTC.

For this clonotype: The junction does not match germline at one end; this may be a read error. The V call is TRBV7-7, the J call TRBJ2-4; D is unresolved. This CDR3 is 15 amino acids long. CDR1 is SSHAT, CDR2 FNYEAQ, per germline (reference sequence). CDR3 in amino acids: CASSLDDIAKNIQYF. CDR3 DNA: TGTGCTAGCAGCTTGGACGATATAGCCAAAAACATTCAGTACTTC.

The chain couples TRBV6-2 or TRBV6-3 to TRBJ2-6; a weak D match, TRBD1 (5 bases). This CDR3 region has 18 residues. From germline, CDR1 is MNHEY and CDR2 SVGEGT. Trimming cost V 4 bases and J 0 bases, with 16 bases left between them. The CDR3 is CASSSRSGRYSGANVLTF. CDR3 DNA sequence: TGTGCCAGCAGTTCCCGATCAGGGCGATACTCTGGGGCCAACGTCCTGACTTTC.

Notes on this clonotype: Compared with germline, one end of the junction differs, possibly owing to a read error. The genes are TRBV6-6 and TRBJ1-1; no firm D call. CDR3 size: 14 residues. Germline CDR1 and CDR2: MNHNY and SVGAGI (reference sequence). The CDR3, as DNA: TGTGCCAGCAGTTATCCAGGCTTGAACTCTGAAGCTTTCTTT. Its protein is CASSYPGLNSEAFF.

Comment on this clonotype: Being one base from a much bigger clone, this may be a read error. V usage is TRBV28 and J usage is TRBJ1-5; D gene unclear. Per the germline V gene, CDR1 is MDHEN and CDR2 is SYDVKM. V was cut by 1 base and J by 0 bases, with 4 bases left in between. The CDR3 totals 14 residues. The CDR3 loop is CASSLYYSNQPQHF. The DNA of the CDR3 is TGTGCCAGCAGTTTATACTATAGCAATCAGCCCCAGCATTTT.

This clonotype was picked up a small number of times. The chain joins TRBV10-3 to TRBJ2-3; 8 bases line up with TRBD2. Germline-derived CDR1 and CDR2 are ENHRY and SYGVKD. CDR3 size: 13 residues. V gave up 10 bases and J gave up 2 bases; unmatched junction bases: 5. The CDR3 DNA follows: TGTGCCAACCGCGGGGGGCTCACAGATACGCAGTATTTT. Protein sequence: CANRGGLTDTQYF.

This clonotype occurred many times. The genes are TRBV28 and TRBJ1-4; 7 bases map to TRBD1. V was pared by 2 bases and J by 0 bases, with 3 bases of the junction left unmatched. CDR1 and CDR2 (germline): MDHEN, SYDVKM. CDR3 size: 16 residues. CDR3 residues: CASSLETGATNEKLFF. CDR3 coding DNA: TGTGCCAGCAGTTTAGAAACAGGGGCAACTAATGAAAAACTGTTTTTT.

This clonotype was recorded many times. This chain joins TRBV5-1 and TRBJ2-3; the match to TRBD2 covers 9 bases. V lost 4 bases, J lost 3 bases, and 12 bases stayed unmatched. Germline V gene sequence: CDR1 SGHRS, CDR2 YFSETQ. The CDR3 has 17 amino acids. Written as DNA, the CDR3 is TGCGCCAGCAGCCGAGCAATAGCGGGGGAGTCAACAGATACGCAGTATTTT. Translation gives CASSRAIAGESTDTQYF.

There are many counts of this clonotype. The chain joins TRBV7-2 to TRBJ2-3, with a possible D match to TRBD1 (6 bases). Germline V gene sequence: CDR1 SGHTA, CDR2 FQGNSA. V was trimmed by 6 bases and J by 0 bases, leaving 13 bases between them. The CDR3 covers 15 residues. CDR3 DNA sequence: TGTGCCAGCAGAAAGATAACAGGGAGCACAGATACGCAGTATTTT. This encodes CASRKITGSTDTQYF.

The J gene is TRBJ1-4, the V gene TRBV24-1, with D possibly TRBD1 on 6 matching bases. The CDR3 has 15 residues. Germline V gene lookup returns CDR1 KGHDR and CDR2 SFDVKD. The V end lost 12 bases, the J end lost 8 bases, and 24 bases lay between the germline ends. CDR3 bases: TGTGCCGCCTTCCCGAGGGGGGACCAGAGCGAAAAACTGTTTTTT. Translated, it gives CAAFPRGDQSEKLFF.

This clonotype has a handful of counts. The CDR3 region is CASTMDLGRYQEQYF. The CDR3 nucleotides read TGTGCCAGCACCATGGACCTGGGACGGTATCAAGAGCAGTACTTC. The chain couples TRBV6-2 or TRBV6-3 to TRBJ2-7; TRBD1 or TRBD2 may be the D gene (5 bases each). This CDR3 spans 15 amino acids. Germline V gene lookup returns CDR1 MNHEY and CDR2 SVGEGT. The ends were cut back, 7 bases at V and 7 bases at J, with 23 bases in the middle.